One sample yielded the 27 T cell receptor beta chains listed below, sequenced in a study of blood T cell repertoires in COVID-19. TCRdb's table, derived via immunoSEQ multiplex PCR, lists solely in-frame clones and lacks some. The table records 55,000 to 95,000 clones, 81% of them present only once. Material: peripheral blood. The receptors shown here come from a woman aged 70-85 years with acute or convalescent COVID-19.

V gene TRBV6-5 combines with J gene TRBJ2-7; 8 positions agree with TRBD1. Germline CDR1 and CDR2: MNHEY and SVGAGI. Germline trimming cut 7 bases from V and 5 bases from J; bases unmatched to any gene: 7. The length of the CDR3 is 13 residues. The CDR3 DNA follows: TGTGCCAGCAAGAGGACAGGGACCAACGAGCAGTACTTC. This codes for CASKRTGTNEQYF.

The rearrangement joins TRBV20-1 to TRBJ2-5, with D possibly being TRBD2 (7 bases). V lost 3 bases to trimming and J lost 4 bases, with 12 bases between them. The V gene's germline CDR1 is DFQATT and CDR2 SNEGSKA (reference sequence). This CDR3 has 13 amino acids. CDR3 sequence (DNA): TGCAGTGCTAGTAGGGGGGGTACAGAGACCCAGTACTTC. It yields the protein CSASRGGTETQYF.

This sequence joins TRBV2 and TRBJ2-6; D unresolved. Trimming cost V 10 bases and J 4 bases, with 14 bases left between them. The CDR3 consists of 14 residues. Germline V lookup: CDR1 SNHLY, CDR2 FYNNEI. The CDR3, as DNA: TGTGCCACCGCAGGTCGGCTGGGGGCCAACGTCCTGACTTTC. It encodes CATAGRLGANVLTF.

The rearrangement joins TRBV5-4 to TRBJ1-6; 7 nucleotides agree with TRBD1. The junction had 2 bases not matched to a gene; V was cut back by 4 bases and J by 4 bases. Per the germline V gene, CDR1 is SGHNT and CDR2 is YYREEE (reference sequence). There are 14 residues in the CDR3. In DNA form, the CDR3 reads TGTGCCAGCAGCCTGACAGGGTATAATTCACCCCTCCACTTT. Protein: CASSLTGYNSPLHF.

The rearrangement joins TRBV3-1 (or the pseudogene TRBV3-2) to TRBJ2-5; 9 bases fit TRBD2. V lost 1 base, J lost 14 bases, and 5 bases stayed unmatched. The germline V gene has CDR1 LGHDT and CDR2 YNNKEL (reference sequence). The CDR3 extends over 12 amino acids. The CDR3 DNA reads as TGTGCCAGCAGCCAAGGAGGGCGGGAGGGTTACTTC. Residues: CASSQGGREGYF.

The chain has TRBV27 and TRBJ1-6; 7 nucleotides line up with TRBD1. V gave up 6 bases and J gave up 9 bases; unmatched junction bases: 14. Germline loops: CDR1 MNHEY, CDR2 SMNVEV (reference sequence). The CDR3 sequence is 16 residues long. CDR3 nucleotides: TGTGCCAGCAGGCAGGGGGTATGGACGAGGGCTTCACCCCTCCACTTT. This gives the protein CASRQGVWTRASPLHF.

The V and J genes are TRBV18 and TRBJ2-1; D perhaps matches TRBD1 (6 bases). Germline V gene sequence: CDR1 KGHSH, CDR2 LQKENI. The V end lost 2 bases, the J end lost 14 bases, and 10 bases lay between the germline ends. The CDR3 length is 11 residues. CDR3 region: CASSPGGLEFF. The CDR3 bases are TGTGCCAGCTCACCAGGGGGCCTGGAGTTCTTC.

The V and J genes are TRBV4-1 and TRBJ2-7; 8 bases align to TRBD1. V was clipped by 7 bases and J by 1 base; unmatched bases: 9. The CDR3 is 15 amino acids. Germline values: CDR1 MGHRA, CDR2 YSYEKL. Here the CDR3 reads CASTQPGTGSYEQYF. The CDR3 DNA sequence: TGCGCCAGCACCCAGCCCGGGACAGGATCCTACGAGCAGTACTTC.

The chain couples TRBV14 to TRBJ2-2; the D gene is possibly TRBD2 (6 bases). This CDR3 comprises 15 residues. Trimming stripped 8 bases from V and 4 bases from J, with 17 bases between. The germline V gene encodes CDR1 SGHDN and CDR2 FVKESK. The CDR3 DNA reads TGTGCCAGCGGGTCCTTCCGGGAGCCCACCGGGGAGCTGTTTTTT. It yields the protein CASGSFREPTGELFF.

The chain employs TRBV3-1 (or the pseudogene TRBV3-2) and TRBJ1-6; tentatively, D is TRBD1 (5 bases). CDR3 size: 16 residues. The germline V and J ends were trimmed by 4 bases and 4 bases, with 14 bases remaining between them. Germline V gives CDR1 LGHDT, CDR2 YNNKEL (reference sequence). This chain's CDR3 is CASSPTPGIYNSPLHF. CDR3 nucleotides: TGTGCCAGCAGCCCCACCCCAGGGATTTATAATTCACCCCTCCACTTT.

The chain combines TRBV5-1 with TRBJ2-1; D gene ambiguous. Between the trimmed V and J ends, which lost 1 base and 0 bases, there was a span of 8 bases. The CDR3 totals 15 residues. Looked up from germline, CDR1 is SGHRS and CDR2 is YFSETQ. CDR3 nucleotide sequence: TGCGCCAGCAGCTTGATATCTTACTCCTACAATGAGCAGTTCTTC. This translates into CASSLISYSYNEQFF.

This sequence joins TRBV2 and TRBJ1-5; 10 nucleotides match TRBD1. This CDR3 is built from 15 residues. Trimming at V came to 6 bases and at J to 1 base, leaving 3 bases not matched to a gene. CDR1 is SNHLY, CDR2 FYNNEI, per germline. The CDR3 DNA follows: TGTGCCAGCAGGGGACAGGGGTTGAGCAATCAGCCCCAGCATTTT. Its protein product is CASRGQGLSNQPQHF.

This chain uses TRBV28 with TRBJ1-5; 8 bases fit TRBD1. CDR3 length: 17 amino acids. V dropped 1 base and J dropped 6; count of bases not matched to a gene: 11. Per germline, CDR1 MDHEN and CDR2 SYDVKM. CDR3: CASSLYIGQGAGQPQHF. CDR3 bases: TGTGCCAGCAGTTTATACATTGGGCAGGGGGCTGGTCAGCCCCAGCATTTT. Variable domain in full (rest from reference TRBV28 and TRBJ1-5): DVKVTQSSRYLVKRTGEKVFLECVQDMDHENMFWYRQDPGLGLRLIYFSYDVKMKEKGDIPEGYSVSREKKERFSLILESASTNQTSMYLCASSLYIGQGAGQPQHFGDGTRLSIL.

The gene calls are TRBV6-5 and TRBJ2-5; TRBD1 is a possible D gene (5 bases). Trimming cost V 1 base and J 2 bases, with 11 bases left between them. The germline V gene encodes CDR1 MNHEY and CDR2 SVGAGI. This CDR3 comprises 15 residues. CDR3 in amino acids: CASSYFQGEQETQYF. CDR3 bases: TGTGCCAGCAGTTACTTTCAAGGGGAACAAGAGACCCAGTACTTC.

This sequence joins TRBV28 and TRBJ2-2; a weak D match, TRBD1 (5 bases). Trimming took off 5 bases at V and 4 bases at J, with 14 bases between the two ends. Germline CDR1 MDHEN, CDR2 SYDVKM. CDR3 length: 15 amino acids. The CDR3 bases are TGTGCCAGCAGTCCCGGCTGGGGCGGCACCGGGGAGCTGTTTTTT. It codes for CASSPGWGGTGELFF. Based on the CDR3 plus reference TRBV28 and TRBJ2-2, the full variable domain is DVKVTQSSRYLVKRTGEKVFLECVQDMDHENMFWYRQDPGLGLRLIYFSYDVKMKEKGDIPEGYSVSREKKERFSLILESASTNQTSMYLCASSPGWGGTGELFFGEGSRLTVL.

This chain uses TRBV19 with TRBJ2-5, with a weak D call TRBD2 (5 bases). The germline CDR1 and CDR2 sequences are LNHDA and SQIVND (reference sequence). This CDR3 spans 13 amino acids. Trimming removed 5 bases at V and 2 bases at J, with 9 bases between. Here the CDR3 DNA reads TGTGCCAGTAGTTTCTCGGGACAAGAGACCCAGTACTTC. Residues: CASSFSGQETQYF. The full variable domain, its missing parts supplied by reference TRBV19 and TRBJ2-5, is DGGITQSPKYLFRKEGQNVTLSCEQNLNHDAMYWYRQDPGQGLRLIYYSQIVNDFQKGDIAEGYSVSREKKESFPLTVTSAQKNPTAFYLCASSFSGQETQYFGPGTRLLVL.

The gene calls are TRBV1 and TRBJ2-7; TRBD2, the table's D call, lacks a check against the DNA. TRBV1 constitutes a pseudogene. The CDR3 consists of 15 residues. The DNA for the CDR3 is TGCACCAGCAGCCGGAGGGGGACTAGCGGAAGGGGGCAGTACTTC. Protein: CTSSRRGTSGRGQYF.

This clone showed up just once. V is TRBV21-1 and J is TRBJ2-2; TRBD2 is the table's D call, not checked against the DNA. TRBV21-1 is assigned pseudogene status. The CDR3 length is 17 residues. The CDR3 nucleotides are TGTGCCAGCAGCAAAGGGTTGCGGGAGGGGGGCACCGGGGAGCTGTTTTTT. Residues: CASSKGLREGGTGELFF.

V gene TRBV28 combines with J gene TRBJ1-4; 10 positions match TRBD1. The CDR3 loop spans 12 amino acids. Germline V gene data show CDR1 as MDHEN and CDR2 as SYDVKM. The V gene end was trimmed by 2 bases and the J gene end by 14 bases; junction bases not matched to a gene: 2. The CDR3 protein is CASSLGDRGLFF. CDR3 DNA: TGTGCCAGCAGTTTAGGGGACAGGGGCCTGTTTTTT.

The chain has TRBV11-3 and TRBJ2-1; D perhaps matches TRBD1 (5 bases). Germline V gives CDR1 SGHNT, CDR2 YENEEA. This CDR3 is built from 12 residues. The V gene lost 0 bases and the J gene lost 13 bases, with 10 bases spanning the gap. The CDR3 here is CASSLDRWGQFF. CDR3 DNA: TGTGCCAGCAGCTTAGATAGGTGGGGCCAGTTCTTC.

This rearrangement joins TRBV6-1 to TRBJ1-1; a possible D gene is TRBD1 (5 bases). CDR3 size: 15 residues. The germline gives CDR1 MNHNS, CDR2 SASEGT. Trimming removed 1 base from V and 4 bases from J, with 13 bases in between. As DNA, the CDR3 is TGTGCCAGCAGTGAAGGTGGCAGGGTGGCCACTGAAGCTTTCTTT. Translating gives CASSEGGRVATEAFF.

J is TRBJ2-1 and V is TRBV7-9, with TRBD1 as a possible D gene (6 bases). The CDR3 sequence is 15 residues long. Trimming took 4 bases from V and 0 from J, leaving 10 bases between them. Germline V gene sequence: CDR1 SEHNR, CDR2 FQNEAQ (reference sequence). In DNA, the CDR3 is TGTGCCAGCAGCTCGGGACATTTCTCCTACAATGAGCAGTTCTTC. Its translation is CASSSGHFSYNEQFF.

The J gene is TRBJ2-1, the V gene TRBV27; D not certain. Germline-derived CDR1 and CDR2 are MNHEY and SMNVEV (reference sequence). The CDR3 is 12 residues long. V was pared by 4 bases and J by 6 bases, with 7 bases between. CDR3 DNA: TGTGCCAGCAGTTCCTCAGGCAATGAGCAGTTCTTC. Its translation is CASSSSGNEQFF.

The chain is built from TRBV27 and TRBJ2-7; TRBD1 matches at 7 bases. Germline CDR1 and CDR2: MNHEY and SMNVEV (reference sequence). V trimming: 6 bases; J trimming: 2 bases; junction bases outside the gene matches: 7. CDR3 size: 14 residues. CDR3 amino acids: CASSPDRPPYEQYF. The DNA of the CDR3 is TGTGCCAGCAGCCCGGACAGGCCGCCCTACGAGCAGTACTTC.

The V gene is TRBV14, the J gene TRBJ2-4, with 11 bases matching TRBD2. Germline V gene sequence: CDR1 SGHDN, CDR2 FVKESK. CDR3 length: 17 amino acids. The junction had 6 bases not matched to a gene; V was cut back by 1 base and J by 4 bases. CDR3 bases: TGTGCCAGCAGCCAAGGAGTAGCGGGAGGGCTAAAAAACATTCAGTACTTC. As protein: CASSQGVAGGLKNIQYF.

The V gene is TRBV5-4, the J gene TRBJ2-3; D perhaps matches TRBD2 (6 bases). The germline V gene has CDR1 SGHNT and CDR2 YYREEE (reference sequence). The germline V and J ends were trimmed by 2 bases and 0 bases, with 10 bases remaining between them. The CDR3 spans 15 residues. In DNA form, the CDR3 reads TGTGCCAGCAGCTTCGATGGGAGGAGCACAGATACGCAGTATTTT. Protein sequence: CASSFDGRSTDTQYF.

The chain has TRBV10-1 and TRBJ2-2; D remains ambiguous. This CDR3 contains 13 residues. V lost 7 bases and J 6 bases, leaving 12 bases between the germline ends. Per the germline V gene, CDR1 is WNHNN and CDR2 is SYGVQD (reference sequence). As DNA, the CDR3 is TGCGCCAGCATGGGCAACCCCGCCGGGGAGCTGTTTTTT. Translated: CASMGNPAGELFF.